This entry lists 16 T cell receptor beta chains sequenced from one sample in a study of response to subunit inactivated influenza vaccine. TCRdb itself ran the RT-PCR reads through MiXCR, one entry per CDR3 protein. The sample carries about 700,000 distinct CDR3 sequences, about 15% recorded once. The sample in question was PBMCs from blood, obtained about 14 days before vaccination. The receptors originated from a man in his fifties who received an inactivated influenza vaccine.

The V gene is TRBV18, the J gene TRBJ2-3, with unresolved D. The V and J ends lost 2 bases and 1 base respectively, with 10 bases between them. CDR1 and CDR2 (germline): KGHSH, LQKENI. The CDR3 loop spans 15 amino acids. CDR3 nucleotide sequence: TGTGCCAGCTCACCAATTCTCCAGGGCACAGATACGCAGTATTTT. It codes for CASSPILQGTDTQYF.

This clonotype was found a few times. The V call is TRBV3-1, the J call TRBJ2-1, with 9 bases fitting TRBD1. Per the germline V gene, CDR1 is LGHDT and CDR2 is YNNKEL (reference sequence). This CDR3 has 15 amino acids. V lost 6 bases and J lost 11; bases outside the gene matches: 14. CDR3 protein: CASSRDPKTGGKQFF. DNA of the CDR3: TGTGCCAGCAGTCGAGACCCCAAAACAGGGGGCAAGCAGTTCTTC.

In this sample, this clonotype turned up many times. This rearrangement joins TRBV3-1 to TRBJ2-1, with D possibly matching TRBD1 (5 bases). V was shortened by 3 bases and J by 8 bases, with 14 bases between the two germline ends. The CDR3 is 14 residues long. Germline CDR1 and CDR2: LGHDT and YNNKEL (reference sequence). CDR3 in DNA: TGTGCCAGCAGCCAGTGGGGCCTTTTGGATGAGCAGTTCTTC. Translating gives CASSQWGLLDEQFF.

V is TRBV20-1 and J is TRBJ2-7; 10 bases align to TRBD2. J lost 2 bases, V lost 3 bases, and 4 bases had no gene match. CDR1 and CDR2 from the germline V gene are DFQATT and SNEGSKA (reference sequence). There are 14 residues in the CDR3. CDR3 region: CSARGLATTYEQYF. CDR3 nucleotides: TGCAGTGCTAGGGGACTAGCGACTACCTACGAGCAGTACTTC.

This clonotype appeared many times. This chain connects TRBV7-2 to TRBJ1-6; D remains ambiguous. Per germline, CDR1 SGHTA and CDR2 FQGNSA. This CDR3 contains 14 residues. The V end was cut by 7 bases, the J end by 6 bases, with 13 bases between. The CDR3 region is CASTLSAVNSPLHF. The CDR3, as DNA: TGTGCCAGCACCCTCTCGGCAGTTAATTCACCCCTCCACTTT.

This clonotype was observed a handful of times. The chain is built from TRBV20-1 and TRBJ2-7; weak D call: TRBD1 (7 bases). This CDR3 has 14 residues. Germline loops: CDR1 DFQATT, CDR2 SNEGSKA (reference sequence). V was shortened by 6 bases and J by 0 bases, with 15 bases between the two germline ends. The CDR3: CSAGGTANSYEQYF. CDR3 sequence (DNA): TGCAGTGCAGGCGGGACAGCCAACTCCTACGAGCAGTACTTC.

This clonotype was seen many times. This chain connects TRBV9 to TRBJ2-7; 7 bases are shared with TRBD2. From germline, CDR1 is SGDLS and CDR2 YYNGEE. This CDR3 comprises 15 residues. With V trimmed by 0 bases and J by 0 bases, 3 bases remained unmatched. The CDR3 DNA reads as TGTGCCAGCAGCGTAGACGGCGGGAGCTCCTACGAGCAGTACTTC. It encodes CASSVDGGSSYEQYF.

Only a few counts were recorded for this clonotype. The rearrangement uses TRBV20-1 and TRBJ2-7; tentative D call: TRBD2 (6 bases). CDR3 length equals 13 residues. Germline lookup yields CDR1 DFQATT and CDR2 SNEGSKA (reference sequence). The V end was cut by 6 bases, the J end by 3 bases, with 15 bases between. The CDR3 DNA is TGCAGTGCCAGCGGAAAGGAGGGCTACGAGCAGTACTTC. This encodes CSASGKEGYEQYF.

This clonotype was seen more than once but under ten times. The rearrangement uses TRBV28 and TRBJ2-2; weak D call: TRBD1 (6 bases). Germline V gene data show CDR1 as MDHEN and CDR2 as SYDVKM. V lost 5 bases, J lost 3 bases, and 19 bases lay in between. The CDR3 covers 17 residues. In DNA form, the CDR3 reads TGTGCCAGCAGTCTCATTACGCCGACAGGTTACACCGGGGAGCTGTTTTTT. It specifies CASSLITPTGYTGELFF.

V and J are TRBV6-2 or TRBV6-3 and TRBJ1-1, with D perhaps TRBD1 (6 bases). Germline CDR1 MNHEY, CDR2 SVGEGT. V gave up 6 bases and J gave up 0 bases, with 11 bases separating them. This CDR3 contains 14 residues. This CDR3 reads CASSHRELNTEAFF. For the CDR3, the DNA is TGTGCCAGCAGCCACAGGGAATTGAACACTGAAGCTTTCTTT.

The chain couples TRBV18 to TRBJ1-1, with D perhaps matching TRBD1 (6 bases). The V end was cut by 6 bases, the J end by 1 base, with 12 bases between. The CDR3 runs to 14 residues. Per the germline V gene, CDR1 is KGHSH and CDR2 is LQKENI. CDR3 sequence: CASSPDRRNTEAFF. The CDR3 DNA sequence: TGTGCCAGCTCCCCCGACAGGCGGAACACTGAAGCTTTCTTT.

A few counts support this clonotype. The chain recombines TRBV20-1 with TRBJ2-7; D is possibly TRBD2 (6 bases). CDR1 is DFQATT and CDR2 is SNEGSKA in the germline V gene (reference sequence). This CDR3 is built from 15 residues. V was cut by 6 bases and J by 1 base, with 19 bases left in between. The CDR3 loop is CSADSGFGGSYEQYF. The CDR3 region has the DNA TGCAGTGCCGATAGCGGCTTTGGGGGTTCCTACGAGCAGTACTTC.

With respect to this clonotype: This likely comes from a read error, as the CDR3 has no conserved phenylalanine or tryptophan at its end. The limits of the CDR3 on the DNA are not certain, so only TCRdb's listed CDR3 is given. The chain links TRBV6-4 to TRBJ1-1. The CDR3 extends over 16 residues, inclusive of both ends. Looked up from germline, CDR1 is MRHNA and CDR2 is SNTAGT. The CDR3 sequence is CASSERGAPMNTEAFS.

This chain links TRBV20-1 with TRBJ2-3; D remains unclear. Germline-derived CDR1 and CDR2 are DFQATT and SNEGSKA (reference sequence). Trimming shortened V by 0 bases and J by 2 bases, and 9 bases separated the two germline ends. The CDR3 runs 14 residues. The CDR3: CSARDLDHTDTQYF. DNA for the CDR3: TGCAGTGCTAGAGATCTGGACCACACAGATACGCAGTATTTT.

The table lists this clonotype with many counts. The V call is TRBV5-1, the J call TRBJ2-5; TRBD2 aligns across 10 bases. Trimming removed 3 bases from V and 5 bases from J; junction bases left unmatched: 10. Germline V lookup: CDR1 SGHRS, CDR2 YFSETQ. This CDR3 has 16 amino acids. The CDR3 is CASSSTSGVAWETQYF. CDR3 nucleotides: TGCGCCAGCAGCTCCACTAGCGGGGTGGCCTGGGAGACCCAGTACTTC.

This clonotype came up many times. In DNA form, the CDR3 reads TGTGCCAGCAGTTTAGCGCTGGGGACGGGTGAGCAGTTCTTC. It encodes CASSLALGTGEQFF. J is TRBJ2-1 and V is TRBV12-3 or TRBV12-4; D is tentatively TRBD1 or TRBD2 (5 bases each). V lost 0 bases, J lost 9 bases, and 12 bases lay in between. The CDR3 has 14 residues.